The T cell receptor (beta chain) under discussion was sequenced for a study of cytomegalovirus exposure and HLA in healthy donors (dated by TCRdb to the late 2010s). For the study in its entirety: An earlier analysis of 587 of the donors reported approximately 280 Gb of sequence data and 95 million to 140 million unique TCR beta sequences obtained from some 170 million T cells. A later genetic analysis took genome-wide SNP genotypes for 398 of the 666 donors and used that subset as a discovery cohort. HLA typing included class I and class II loci at four-digit resolution. A later analysis re-examined previously published TCR beta repertoires from just over 650 donors and added high-resolution HLA genotyping to investigate patterns of TCR occurrence. Every repertoire in the discovery cohort had been generated on one and the same sequencing platform. The T cell repertoires of some 670 subjects were profiled by immunosequencing and related to cytomegalovirus serostatus. Along with the approximately 700-subject first cohort, a separate validation cohort of over 90 different subjects was used. Of the 300 to 500 genotyped donors, less than 90% were placed in the genetic ancestry cluster associated with self-reported Caucasian donors. Donor age, sex, ethnicity and CMV serostatus were compiled together with the repertoire data. The study aimed to test whether signatures of past pathogen exposure could be identified by cataloging public T cell receptors. An early release that covered fewer than 800 HLA-typed donors contained 250 to 350 gigabases of sequencing data and 80 million or so unique TCR sequences. The number of donors typed differed by locus, with roughly 620-630 for A, B, C, DRB1 and DQB1, about 500 for DQA1, over 600 for DPA1, and about 450 for DPB1. High-throughput TCR immunosequencing, statistical association of individual TCRs with disease status, and machine learning were combined to predict cytomegalovirus infection status. Across 398 genotyped donors of the cohort, an average of approximately 200,000 unique TCR beta nucleotide sequences per donor were sequenced, and around 20% of those sequences were non-productive. To decide whether each TCR beta V gene segment behaved as functional or pseudogenic, an earlier analysis of approximately 590 of the donors relied on high-throughput TCR beta sequencing. Four or five DR-DQ haplotypes were handled as single units for association and clustering because linkage in the cohort was strong. In the later analysis, no new phenotypic data were used to find candidate immune exposures; instead, reliance was placed on TCR beta sequences and their occurrence across donors.

A word on this clone: Its antigen is still unknown. No much larger clone is present one base from it, and per-base qualities are unavailable.

CDR1 and CDR2 are read off the germline V gene as MNHEY and SVGAGI. Including cysteine and phenylalanine, the CDR3 has 14 amino acids. Here the CDR3 DNA is all that survives: 42 bases in frame from base 1. V trim: 5 bases; J trim: 7 bases; unmatched bases: 6. Overall study outcomes, separate from this receptor: A further reported finding was that TCR beta sequences accurately predicted the HLA-A and HLA-B alleles for most subjects in the first cohort. The presence/absence analyses assumed that sequencing depth was roughly uniform across donors, and that assumption may not be true. Because HLA typing was missing for some donors at each locus, association tests included only the typed subset. The study listed 150 to 200 TCR beta chains as associated with cytomegalovirus. The authors suggested that the approach could potentially be extended to other disease states and immunological phenotypes. The earlier analysis of 587 of the donors excluded fewer than 20 rarely observed V segments, including chromosome 9 orphons, because counts were too low. At a false discovery rate of 0.05, a later analysis linked around 17,000 TCR beta sequences to specific HLA alleles. In a later genetic analysis, a missense DCLRE1C variant was associated with V-gene and J-gene trimming of TCR beta chains, and the association was replicated in an independent cohort. Compared with the approximately 700-donor mean, donors in an Asian-associated ancestry cluster had fewer N-insertions in productive TCRs, according to a later genetic analysis. The sequencing pipeline was judged likely to have produced a cluster of highly shared sequence variants as a technical artifact. In a later analysis, several top co-occurrence clusters were reported to appear linked to parvovirus B19, influenza, CMV and Epstein-Barr virus. Correlated functional status among segregating V segments might be attributable to linkage disequilibrium, but an unknown experimental factor could not be ruled out. In a later analysis, most CMV-associated TCR beta chains were found to appear HLA-restricted, with HLA associations seemingly driven largely by CMV exposure. In a later analysis, the rate of TCR association differed among HLA loci, with DRB1 alleles having the most associated TCRs and HLA-C alleles having the fewest. Immune exposure information for the cohort was limited to CMV serostatus. Some IMGT-functional V segments, including TRBV6-2 and TRBV6-3, could not be told apart with the 87-base-pair reads, so those segments were excluded. A few of the identified cytomegalovirus-associated TCR beta chains were confirmed in vitro to be specific for cytomegalovirus antigens. The classifier was reported to diagnose cytomegalovirus status with high specificity and sensitivity in both the original and validation cohorts. In this cohort, only TCR beta chains were sequenced, and detectable features were limited by the absence of alpha or paired-chain data. Compared with equally common non-associated chains, HLA-associated TCR beta chains in a later analysis were more clonally expanded and had lower generation probabilities. Across donors, most TCR sequences were observed very rarely, whereas some public TCRs were present in many individuals. When HLA alleles, especially DR and DQ, strongly co-occurred, attributing TCR associations to individual alleles was difficult. In an earlier analysis of 587 of the donors, most TCR beta V segments were observed in productive rearrangements about 87% or about 30% of the time, broadly matching IMGT annotations.

The cohort was made up of approximately 670 healthy bone marrow donors. Cohort members were all nominally healthy when sampled, although unrecorded immune exposures were likely present. The donor was CMV seropositive and was included in the group of 289 seropositive cohort members. A peripheral blood sample was provided by each donor, and peripheral blood mononuclear cells were used for TCR beta sequencing. Genomic DNA was extracted from the blood cell samples with the Qiagen DNeasy Blood Extraction Kit. The library was made by the immunoSEQ multiplex PCR assay. For the multiplex PCR, a mixture combining 60 forward primers for TCR Vbeta segments and 13 reverse primers for TCR Jbeta segments was used. The CDR3 region of rearranged TCR beta genes was amplified from genomic DNA with a multiplex PCR assay. On the Illumina HiSeq System, the amplified TCR beta libraries were sequenced as 87-base-pair reads. Regarding the original processing steps: Across the 700 or so repertoires, a later analysis counted about 81 million unique TCR beta chains, 9 million to 14 million of which were shared by at least two donors. A nearest-neighbor algorithm error-corrected the raw reads and collapsed the reads into unique sequences, merging closely related sequences to remove PCR and sequencing errors. V, D and J gene segments were assigned by aligning CDR3 sequences to IMGT reference sequences. For a sequence to be retained, at least a six-nucleotide match to both a V gene segment and a J gene segment was required. A rearrangement was called productive if the CDR3 had no stop codons and remained in frame with V and J, and every other rearrangement was called non-productive. Following IMGT convention, CDR3 was defined as the stretch from the second conserved V-encoded cysteine up to the conserved J-encoded phenylalanine. In an earlier analysis of around 600 of the donors, sequences lacking an unambiguous match to a single V gene segment were excluded. In an earlier analysis of some 590 of the donors, a V segment was called functional when productive rearrangements were above 56.7%, and segregating when the standard deviation between donors exceeded 5%. A statistical classification framework was built for diagnosing cytomegalovirus status from the catalog of TCR beta chain sequences. In a later analysis, V and J genes were assigned by comparing TCR nucleotide sequences against IMGT/GENE-DB human TR gene sequences. A later analysis assigned CDR3 sequences and most-parsimonious VDJ recombination scenarios with the TCRdist pipeline. In a later analysis, each TCR beta chain was defined by its CDR3 amino acid sequence together with its V-gene family, and reads without a unique V-gene family were excluded. To address suspected cross-contamination and a sequencing artifact, a later analysis removed a few hundred highly shared, low-generation-probability nucleotide sequences. A later analysis calculated a clonal expansion index for each public chain from normalized within-repertoire ranks of inferred template counts. In a later analysis, generation probabilities were computed using a VDJ recombination model fitted to out-of-frame rearrangements, and the results were checked against IGoR. In a later analysis, hypergeometric tests were used to score TCR-TCR, TCR-HLA and TCR-CMV co-occurrence, with a repertoire-size bias correction applied to TCR pairs. To estimate false discovery rates, a later analysis permuted the HLA or CMV assignments 20 times. In a later analysis, co-occurring TCRs were grouped using DBSCAN, with TCRdist sequence similarity added in when clustering inside HLA-allele-positive subsets. Co-occurrence clustering excluded repertoires with fewer than 30,000 or more than 120,000 public chains, plus five with anomalous nucleotide sharing. TCRdb stores this immuneACCESS table with in-frame sequences only. Part of the clones is absent; in the studies checked, under half of the shortfall reflects unresolved V genes, and no reason is known for the rest. V, J and clone size derive from that table, while D and trimming were established from the DNA sequence. The sample includes tens of thousands of clones, with about three quarters observed a single time. The ten most abundant clones make up about 4.8% of the sample.

The V and J genes are TRBV6-5 and TRBJ1-4, and TRBD1 aligns with 8 junction nucleotides. Sequenced sample: PBMCs. The source of this sequence is a male donor in good health and CMV-seropositive. DNA sequence: TGTGCCAGCAGTCACAGGGGGGGTGGTGAAAAACTGTTTTTT. Its translation reads: CASSHRGGGEKLFF.